The 9 T cell receptor beta chains reported below all come from one sample, sequenced in a study of blood T cell repertoires in COVID-19. Measured with immunoSEQ multiplex PCR; TCRdb has only the in-frame clones, and not every one. This table has about 210,000 clones, roughly 84% appearing once. Input material: peripheral blood. The receptors were gathered from a middle-aged man who had recovered from COVID-19.

The sample holds one count of this clone. The V and J genes are TRBV6-2 or TRBV6-3 and TRBJ1-2, with TRBD1 matching 7 bases. Germline trimming cut 2 bases from V and 2 bases from J; bases unmatched to any gene: 5. The CDR3 is 15 amino acids. Looked up from germline, CDR1 is MNHEY and CDR2 is SVGEGT. CDR3 nucleotide sequence: TGTGCCAGCAGTTACGAGACAGGGTCCAACTATGGCTACACCTTC. Its translation is CASSYETGSNYGYTF.

The gene calls are TRBV7-8 and TRBJ1-6; D is ambiguous. CDR1 and CDR2 from the germline V gene are SGHVS and FQNEAQ. The germline V and J ends were trimmed by 5 bases and 5 bases, with 13 bases remaining between them. The CDR3 consists of 15 residues. CDR3 coding DNA: TGTGCCAGCAGCCCTATGAGGGTTAATAATTCACCCCTCCACTTT. It specifies CASSPMRVNNSPLHF.

This chain connects TRBV19 to TRBJ2-1; 7 bases fit TRBD1. J was trimmed by 4 bases and V by 8 bases; bases with no gene match: 5. This CDR3 is built from 13 residues. Germline CDR1 is LNHDA and CDR2 is SQIVND (reference sequence). CDR3 region: CASLKTGYNEQFF. The CDR3 DNA reads as TGTGCCAGTTTAAAGACAGGGTACAATGAGCAGTTCTTC.

The J gene is TRBJ2-3, the V gene TRBV24-1; TRBD1 aligns across 8 bases. Germline V gene sequence: CDR1 KGHDR, CDR2 SFDVKD. J lost 8 bases, V lost 7 bases, and 22 bases had no gene match. The CDR3 length is 18 residues. The CDR3 spells CATSSSRDRSIGPVTQYF. The CDR3 bases are TGTGCCACCAGCTCATCCCGGGACAGGAGTATCGGACCCGTTACGCAGTATTTT.

In this sample, this clone turned up a few times. J is TRBJ1-2 and V is TRBV19, with a tentative D call TRBD1 (5 bases). The CDR3 runs 15 residues. CDR1 is LNHDA and CDR2 is SQIVND in the germline V gene (reference sequence). The V end lost 4 bases, the J end lost 0 bases, and 12 bases lay between the germline ends. CDR3 in DNA: TGTGCCAGTAGTACCCTCGTGACAGCTAACTATGGCTACACCTTC. It translates to CASSTLVTANYGYTF.

The chain couples TRBV6-2 or TRBV6-3 to TRBJ2-2; D ambiguous. Germline V gene data show CDR1 as MNHEY and CDR2 as SVGEGT. V lost 0 bases and J lost 7, with 3 bases in between. This CDR3 contains 12 residues. CDR3 region: CASSYSYGELFF. CDR3 nucleotides: TGTGCCAGCAGTTACTCGTACGGGGAGCTGTTTTTT.

J is TRBJ1-2 and V is TRBV11-2; 8 positions agree with TRBD1. V was clipped by 5 bases and J by 8 bases; unmatched bases: 10. This CDR3 region has 14 residues. Germline CDR1 is SGHAT and CDR2 is FQNNGV. CDR3 residues: CASSLMDREGGYTF. The DNA for the CDR3 is TGTGCCAGCAGCCTTATGGACAGGGAGGGAGGCTACACCTTC.

The CDR3 DNA reads TGTGCCTGGAGTGTAGGGACTAGGGGAGCCGGGGAGCTGTTTTTT. It specifies CAWSVGTRGAGELFF. The J gene is TRBJ2-2, the V gene TRBV30; 8 bases agree with TRBD2. The CDR3 consists of 15 residues. The V gene's germline CDR1 is GTSNPN and CDR2 SVGIG (reference sequence). The V and J ends lost 0 bases and 6 bases, in that order; junction bases with no gene match: 6.

This clone has only a few counts. The chain employs TRBV15 and TRBJ2-7, with 8 bases matching TRBD2. CDR1 is LNHNV and CDR2 is YYDKDF in the germline V gene (reference sequence). V gave up 0 bases and J gave up 3 bases; unmatched junction bases: 4. The CDR3 sequence is 15 residues long. CDR3 region: CATSREDSGVYEQYF. The CDR3 nucleotides read TGTGCCACCAGCAGAGAGGATAGCGGGGTCTACGAGCAGTACTTC.